Shown below are 18 T cell receptor beta chains from a single sample sequenced in a study of human T cells and chemical hapten exposure (dated by TCRdb to 2020 to 2023). The time point label here, explained by the study, means: patch test 3, about 24 weeks after DPC sensitization. The intended sense of this specimen's treatment or condition label: therapeutic diphenylcyclopropenone sensitization with weekly scalp DPC. Receptor amplification or capture employed RACE. Sequencing used a NextSeq 500. TCRdb trimmed public reads at Q25 via fastp, called clones via MiXCR and kept in-frame beta chains. Under each unique CDR3 protein, matching rows form one entry showing the most common genes and DNA. In all, the sample holds just over 95,000 distinct CDR3 sequences, and 25% to 30% of those were seen once. Around a tenth of the sample lies in the top ten. The material sequenced was whole blood, taken in connection with sensitization to the hapten diphenylcyclopropenone (DPC). Receptors were obtained from a man aged 35-49 years with alopecia areata. Some clones in this sample may be carry-over from other donors' samples.

V is TRBV20-1 and J is TRBJ2-1; no clear D gene. CDR3 length: 15 residues. Trimming stripped 3 bases from V and 3 bases from J, with 15 bases between. CDR1 and CDR2 (germline): DFQATT, SNEGSKA (reference sequence). CDR3 sequence (DNA): TGCAGTGCTAGTGAGGTGCGCAAGAACTACAATGAGCAGTTCTTC. Its protein product is CSASEVRKNYNEQFF.

This clonotype was detected a few times. The genes are TRBV28 and TRBJ2-7; 8 bases are a match to TRBD2. V shed 5 bases and J 0 bases; nucleotides not matched to a gene: 12. The germline gives CDR1 MDHEN, CDR2 SYDVKM. The CDR3 spans 17 residues. The CDR3 DNA reads as TGTGCCAGCAGTCCGATCACTCAACTAGCGGCCTCCTACGAGCAGTACTTC. Its protein product is CASSPITQLAASYEQYF.

The sample holds a few counts of this clonotype. The chain combines TRBV6-5 with TRBJ1-6; D uncertain. Germline CDR1 is MNHEY and CDR2 is SVGAGI. V lost 6 bases and J lost 7, with 13 bases in between. This CDR3 comprises 14 residues. The CDR3, as DNA: TGTGCCAGCAGAACCGGGAGTCCGAATTCACCCCTCCACTTT. Its translation: CASRTGSPNSPLHF.

The J gene is TRBJ2-2, the V gene TRBV7-6, with TRBD1 as a possible D gene (6 bases). The CDR3 is 15 amino acids. CDR1 is SGHVS, CDR2 FNYEAQ, per germline. Trimming removed 5 bases from V and 4 bases from J, with 14 bases in between. CDR3 protein: CASSVTQGGTGELFF. In DNA, the CDR3 is TGTGCCAGCAGCGTTACACAGGGTGGCACCGGGGAGCTGTTTTTT.

In nucleotides, the CDR3 is TGCAGTGCTAGAGCACTAGCGGGCCGGAACTCCTACGAGCAGTACTTC. This encodes CSARALAGRNSYEQYF. The chain has TRBV20-1 and TRBJ2-7; 9 bases map to TRBD2. Germline V gene data show CDR1 as DFQATT and CDR2 as SNEGSKA (reference sequence). Trimming took 1 base from V and 0 from J; bases not matched to a gene: 7. The CDR3 is 16 amino acids.

This sequence joins TRBV29-1 and TRBJ2-1; TRBD2 might be the D (5 bases). Trimming shortened V by 6 bases and J by 8 bases, and 14 bases separated the two germline ends. CDR3 length: 12 residues. Germline loops: CDR1 SQVTM, CDR2 ANQGSEA. Here the CDR3 reads CSVGWTGDEQFF. The CDR3 DNA reads as TGCAGCGTGGGCTGGACCGGGGATGAGCAGTTCTTC.

This chain links TRBV9 with TRBJ2-3; TRBD2 agrees at 9 bases. The V gene end was trimmed by 0 bases and the J gene end by 1 base; junction bases not matched to a gene: 9. Germline V lookup: CDR1 SGDLS, CDR2 YYNGEE. The CDR3 spans 18 residues. CDR3 residues: CASSVGVSGSSRTDTQYF. CDR3 coding DNA: TGTGCCAGCAGCGTAGGTGTTAGCGGGAGTTCACGCACAGATACGCAGTATTTT.

The chain carries TRBV20-1 and TRBJ2-7; tentatively, D is TRBD1 (6 bases). The CDR3 contains 13 residues. Trimming removed 6 bases from V and 5 bases from J, with 17 bases in between. Germline-derived CDR1 and CDR2 are DFQATT and SNEGSKA (reference sequence). The CDR3 sequence: CSAPRAGVHEQYF. The DNA for the CDR3 is TGCAGTGCCCCGAGAGCAGGGGTCCACGAGCAGTACTTC.

The chain is built from TRBV28 and TRBJ2-6; D might be TRBD1 (6 bases). Germline V lookup: CDR1 MDHEN, CDR2 SYDVKM. V shed 5 bases and J shed 0 bases, with 14 bases lying between them. This CDR3 contains 17 residues. CDR3 in amino acids: CASSQGSVHSGANVLTF. The CDR3 coding sequence is TGTGCCAGCAGTCAGGGGTCTGTTCACTCTGGGGCCAACGTCCTGACTTTC.

The chain uses TRBV20-1 and TRBJ1-1; no reliable D call. Germline CDR1 reads DFQATT; CDR2 reads SNEGSKA (reference sequence). This CDR3 is built from 14 residues. The V gene lost 6 bases and the J gene lost 5 bases, with 19 bases spanning the gap. CDR3 residues: CSARIGGEDTEAFF. In nucleotides, the CDR3 is TGCAGTGCCCGAATCGGTGGGGAGGATACTGAAGCTTTCTTT.

This chain links TRBV27 with TRBJ1-1, with D perhaps TRBD1 (5 bases). Trimming stripped 5 bases from V and 0 bases from J, with 10 bases between. Germline values: CDR1 MNHEY, CDR2 SMNVEV (reference sequence). This CDR3 has 14 amino acids. The CDR3, as DNA: TGTGCCAGCAGTCCAGGGAGGCTGAACACTGAAGCTTTCTTT. Protein: CASSPGRLNTEAFF.

V is TRBV28 and J is TRBJ2-1, with 7 positions matching TRBD1. This CDR3 comprises 14 residues. The trim removed 8 bases at V and 2 bases at J, leaving 6 bases unmatched. Germline V gene data show CDR1 as MDHEN and CDR2 as SYDVKM. Here the CDR3 DNA reads TGTGCCAGCTCAGGGGGAAGGGCCTACAATGAGCAGTTCTTC. As protein: CASSGGRAYNEQFF. The variable domain in full, with the rest retrieved from reference TRBV28 and TRBJ2-1, is DVKVTQSSRYLVKRTGEKVFLECVQDMDHENMFWYRQDPGLGLRLIYFSYDVKMKEKGDIPEGYSVSREKKERFSLILESASTNQTSMYLCASSGGRAYNEQFFGPGTRLTVL.

The chain employs TRBV5-5 and TRBJ2-3, with TRBD1 identical over 9 bases. The V gene's germline CDR1 is SGHKS and CDR2 YYEKEE (reference sequence). With V trimmed by 2 bases and J by 6 bases, 7 bases remained unmatched. The length of the CDR3 is 15 residues. CDR3 sequence reads: CASSFQGQGVDTQYF. Here the CDR3 DNA reads TGTGCCAGCAGCTTTCAGGGACAGGGTGTGGATACGCAGTATTTT.

The rearrangement links TRBV28 to TRBJ2-4; 9 bases fit TRBD1. Germline V gene sequence: CDR1 MDHEN, CDR2 SYDVKM. CDR3 size: 20 residues. V shed 6 bases, J shed 1 base, and the junction held 19 bases outside the gene matches. The CDR3 nucleotides are TGTGCCAGCAGCGGACGCCGGGACAGGGTGGGAATTGCGGCCAAAAACATTCAGTACTTC. Translating gives CASSGRRDRVGIAAKNIQYF.

In its sample, this clonotype was seen a few times. The chain carries TRBV7-8 and TRBJ2-5; TRBD1 might be the D (7 bases). The CDR3 consists of 13 residues. Germline loops: CDR1 SGHVS, CDR2 FQNEAQ. The ends were cut back, 4 bases at V and 5 bases at J, with 11 bases in the middle. The CDR3 coding sequence is TGTGCCAGCAGCTCGACAGGGAGGGAGACCCAGTACTTC. It is translated as CASSSTGRETQYF.

The chain joins TRBV15 to TRBJ2-6; D may be TRBD2 (5 bases). The CDR3 is 18 amino acids. Germline values: CDR1 LNHNV, CDR2 YYDKDF (reference sequence). Trimming removed 0 bases at V and 0 bases at J, with 12 bases between. The CDR3 is CATSRDPGVGSGANVLTF. For the CDR3, the DNA is TGTGCCACCAGCAGAGATCCCGGGGTAGGCTCTGGGGCCAACGTCCTGACTTTC.

The rearrangement links TRBV5-1 to TRBJ2-3; perhaps TRBD1 as D (6 bases). The CDR3 has 15 amino acids. Germline V gene sequence: CDR1 SGHRS, CDR2 YFSETQ. V was pared by 0 bases and J by 4 bases, with 12 bases between. CDR3 bases: TGCGCCAGCAGCTTGGATTCCGCAGGGGCAGATACGCAGTATTTT. This encodes CASSLDSAGADTQYF. Drawing the rest from reference TRBV5-1 and TRBJ2-3, the complete variable domain is KAGVTQTPRYLIKTRGQQVTLSCSPISGHRSVSWYQQTPGQGLQFLFEYFSETQRNKGNFPGRFSGRQFSNSRSEMNVSTLELGDSALYLCASSLDSAGADTQYFGPGTRLTVL.

V and J are TRBV28 and TRBJ1-5, with D unclear. Germline V gene lookup returns CDR1 MDHEN and CDR2 SYDVKM. CDR3 length: 14 amino acids. Trimming took 6 bases from V and 2 from J, leaving 11 bases between them. The CDR3 nucleotides are TGTGCCAGCAGCCAGGTATTGGGCAATCAGCCCCAGCATTTT. This gives the protein CASSQVLGNQPQHF.